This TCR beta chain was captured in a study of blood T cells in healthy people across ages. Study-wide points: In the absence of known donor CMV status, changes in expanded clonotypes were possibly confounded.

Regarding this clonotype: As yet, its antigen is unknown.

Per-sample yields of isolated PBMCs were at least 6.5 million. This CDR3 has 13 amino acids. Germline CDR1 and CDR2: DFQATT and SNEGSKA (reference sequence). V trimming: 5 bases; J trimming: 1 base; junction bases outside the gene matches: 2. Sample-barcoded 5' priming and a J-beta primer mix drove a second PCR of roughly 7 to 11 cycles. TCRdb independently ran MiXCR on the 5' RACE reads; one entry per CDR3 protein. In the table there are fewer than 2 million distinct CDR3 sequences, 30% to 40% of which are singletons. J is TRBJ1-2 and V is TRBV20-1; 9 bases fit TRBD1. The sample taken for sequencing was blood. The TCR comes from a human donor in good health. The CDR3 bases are TGCAGTGCTCGACAGGGGGATAACTATGGCTACACCTTC. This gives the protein CSARQGDNYGYTF.